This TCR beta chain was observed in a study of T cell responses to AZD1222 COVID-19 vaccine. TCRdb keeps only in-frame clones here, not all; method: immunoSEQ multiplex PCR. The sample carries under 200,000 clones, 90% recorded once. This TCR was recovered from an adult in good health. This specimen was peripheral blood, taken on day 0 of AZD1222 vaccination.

The CDR3 spells CASSVGSGLNTEAFF. The CDR3, as DNA: TGTGCCAGCAGCGTAGGTTCAGGGCTGAACACTGAAGCTTTCTTT. The genes are TRBV9 and TRBJ1-1, with D possibly being TRBD1 (5 bases). This CDR3 region has 15 residues. The germline gives CDR1 SGDLS, CDR2 YYNGEE. V was cut by 0 bases and J by 0 bases, with 9 bases left in between.